The 29 T cell receptor beta chains below all came from one sample that was sequenced in a study of T cell responses to AZD1222 COVID-19 vaccine. The repertoire was sequenced with immunoSEQ multiplex PCR; TCRdb's copy has only in-frame clones and lacks some. This table holds around 95,000 clones, around 89% found once. The sequencing here drew on peripheral blood, taken on day 0 of AZD1222 vaccination. The receptors originated from an adult in good health.

The genes are TRBV25-1 and TRBJ2-1; D is perhaps TRBD2 (5 bases). V was clipped by 1 base and J by 3 bases, with 10 bases between them. The CDR3 length is 15 residues. Germline V gene sequence: CDR1 MGHDK, CDR2 SYGVNS. The CDR3 DNA is TGTGCCAGCAGTGAATCGACGGGATTCTACAATGAGCAGTTCTTC. Its translation: CASSESTGFYNEQFF.

The rearrangement uses TRBV7-3 and TRBJ2-6; possibly TRBD1 or TRBD2 for D (6 bases each). This CDR3 spans 17 amino acids. Germline loops: CDR1 SGHTA, CDR2 FQGTGA. V was trimmed by 4 bases and J by 0 bases, leaving 13 bases between them. The CDR3 loop reads CASSSLGGSSGANVLTF. CDR3 DNA sequence: TGTGCCAGCAGCTCCCTAGGGGGGAGCTCTGGGGCCAACGTCCTGACTTTC. Drawing the rest from reference TRBV7-3 and TRBJ2-6, the complete variable domain is GAGVSQTPSNKVTEKGKYVELRCDPISGHTALYWYRQSLGQGPEFLIYFQGTGAADDSGLPNDRFFAVRPEGSVSTLKIQRTERGDSAVYLCASSSLGGSSGANVLTFGAGSRLTVL.

The J gene is TRBJ1-5, the V gene TRBV6-5; D is ambiguous. Trimming removed 4 bases at V and 4 bases at J, with 11 bases between. The length of the CDR3 is 14 residues. CDR1 and CDR2 from the germline V gene are MNHEY and SVGAGI. This CDR3 is CASSFNAKNQPQHF. The CDR3 DNA reads TGTGCCAGCAGTTTTAATGCGAAAAATCAGCCCCAGCATTTT.

V is TRBV7-2 and J is TRBJ2-7; D remains ambiguous. V lost 1 base and J lost 3, with 13 bases in between. This CDR3 is 15 amino acids long. Germline CDR1 and CDR2: SGHTA and FQGNSA. The CDR3 region has the DNA TGTGCCAGCAGCTTAGAGGTTGGGGTTGTCTACGAGCAGTACTTC. Translation: CASSLEVGVVYEQYF.

This chain links TRBV6-2 or TRBV6-3 with TRBJ1-5; D unresolved. The germline gives CDR1 MNHEY, CDR2 SVGEGT. This CDR3 is built from 13 residues. Trimming cost V 0 bases and J 6 bases, with 6 bases left between them. The CDR3 DNA reads TGTGCCAGCAGTTACTCGGCTACTCAGCCCCAGCATTTT. Translating gives CASSYSATQPQHF.

The CDR3 DNA is TGTGCCAGCTCACCTCAGGGCTACAGAAACCATGAAAAACTGTTTTTT. This codes for CASSPQGYRNHEKLFF. The J gene is TRBJ1-4, the V gene TRBV18, with D tentatively TRBD1 (5 bases). This CDR3 is built from 16 residues. V was trimmed by 3 bases and J by 6 bases, leaving 17 bases between them. Germline assignment: CDR1 KGHSH and CDR2 LQKENI.

The rearrangement joins TRBV5-1 to TRBJ2-7; TRBD1 matches at 8 bases. The CDR3 has 19 residues. V dropped 4 bases and J dropped 3; count of bases not matched to a gene: 21. Germline values: CDR1 SGHRS, CDR2 YFSETQ. Here the CDR3 reads CASSRDAMNRDRLIYEQYF. CDR3 bases: TGCGCCAGCAGCCGCGATGCCATGAACCGGGACAGGCTGATCTACGAGCAGTACTTC.

This clone was picked up one time. The genes are TRBV29-1 and TRBJ1-1; D call uncertain. Looked up from germline, CDR1 is SQVTM and CDR2 is ANQGSEA. The CDR3 length is 14 residues. The V gene lost 4 bases and the J gene lost 0 bases, with 12 bases spanning the gap. The CDR3 nucleotides read TGCAGCGTTGGTAACAGTTACATGAACACTGAAGCTTTCTTT. Its protein product is CSVGNSYMNTEAFF. The whole variable domain, remainder taken from reference TRBV29-1 and TRBJ1-1, is SAVISQKPSRDICQRGTSLTIQCQVDSQVTMMFWYRQQPGQSLTLIATANQGSEATYESGFVIDKFPISRPNLTFSTLTVSNMSPEDSSIYLCSVGNSYMNTEAFFGQGTRLTVV.

The J gene is TRBJ1-3, the V gene TRBV5-6; possible D gene TRBD1, 6 bases. Germline V lookup: CDR1 SGHDT, CDR2 YYEEEE. The CDR3 spans 14 residues. V shed 3 bases and J shed 4 bases, with 11 bases lying between them. The CDR3 loop is CASSYTGTGNTIYF. CDR3 DNA: TGTGCCAGCAGCTATACAGGGACGGGAAACACCATATATTTT.

The chain recombines TRBV4-3 with TRBJ1-3, with 7 bases lining up with TRBD1. The germline gives CDR1 LGHNA, CDR2 YSLEER. The CDR3 loop spans 17 amino acids. V trimming: 5 bases; J trimming: 2 bases; junction bases outside the gene matches: 12. CDR3 sequence: CASSLTRGALTGNTIYF. The DNA of the CDR3 is TGCGCCAGCAGCTTGACCAGGGGGGCGCTCACTGGAAACACCATATATTTT.

V usage is TRBV7-2 and J usage is TRBJ2-7; D may be TRBD1 (5 bases). The V gene's germline CDR1 is SGHTA and CDR2 FQGNSA. The CDR3 extends over 12 amino acids. V was clipped by 5 bases and J by 6 bases, with 11 bases between them. Here the CDR3 DNA reads TGTGCCAGCAGCGTAACAGGCTCCGAGCAGTACTTC. Its protein product is CASSVTGSEQYF.

The chain is built from TRBV5-4 and TRBJ2-7; 7 bases align to TRBD2. J lost 6 bases, V lost 0 bases, and 3 bases had no gene match. The CDR3 totals 13 residues. CDR1 and CDR2 (germline): SGHNT, YYREEE (reference sequence). In DNA, the CDR3 is TGTGCCAGCAGCTTGGTAGGGAGGGGCGAGCAGTACTTC. It is translated as CASSLVGRGEQYF.

The chain carries TRBV29-1 and TRBJ2-1, with 8 bases that match TRBD1. Trimming cost V 4 bases and J 7 bases; bases outside gene matches: 3. The CDR3 runs 12 residues. Germline CDR1 is SQVTM and CDR2 is ANQGSEA. CDR3 bases: TGCAGCGTTGGACAGGGGATGAATGAGCAGTTCTTC. Its translation: CSVGQGMNEQFF.

This clone was observed a single time. The rearrangement joins TRBV18 to TRBJ2-7; TRBD2 aligns across 16 bases. The germline gives CDR1 KGHSH, CDR2 LQKENI. The length of the CDR3 is 18 residues. Trimming took 2 bases from V and 5 from J; bases not matched to a gene: 9. CDR3 sequence reads: CASSPNPGLAGGPDEQYF. CDR3 DNA: TGTGCCAGCTCACCAAACCCGGGACTAGCGGGAGGGCCGGACGAGCAGTACTTC.

This chain links TRBV9 with TRBJ1-2; 8 bases match TRBD1. J was trimmed by 0 bases and V by 0 bases; bases with no gene match: 7. CDR1 and CDR2 (germline): SGDLS, YYNGEE. The CDR3 length is 17 residues. CDR3 nucleotides: TGTGCCAGCAGCGTAGGGACAGGGACGAACCCTAACTATGGCTACACCTTC. Its protein is CASSVGTGTNPNYGYTF.

The chain is built from TRBV4-1 and TRBJ2-3; TRBD1 might be the D (5 bases). Deletions cut 7 bases from V and 2 bases from J, with 10 bases between. The CDR3 spans 13 residues. CDR1 MGHRA and CDR2 YSYEKL come from the germline V gene. DNA for the CDR3: TGCGCCAGCACGGACACCCTCACAGATACGCAGTATTTT. Its translation is CASTDTLTDTQYF.

The rearrangement joins TRBV5-4 to TRBJ2-5; unclear D gene. CDR3 length: 14 residues. Trimming removed 4 bases at V and 2 bases at J, with 12 bases between. Germline V CDR1 and CDR2: SGHNT, YYREEE (reference sequence). CDR3: CASSRVALQETQYF. The CDR3, as DNA: TGTGCCAGCAGCCGGGTGGCTCTACAAGAGACCCAGTACTTC. The complete variable domain, with remaining parts taken from reference TRBV5-4 and TRBJ2-5, reads ETGVTQSPTHLIKTRGQQVTLRCSSQSGHNTVSWYQQALGQGPQFIFQYYREEENGRGNFPPRFSGLQFPNYSSELNVNALELDDSALYLCASSRVALQETQYFGPGTRLLVL.

CDR3 amino acids: CASSQELRGNSPLHF. The CDR3 nucleotides are TGTGCCAGCAGTCAAGAATTGAGAGGAAATTCACCCCTCCACTTT. The chain employs TRBV6-4 and TRBJ1-6; D gene ambiguous. The germline V gene has CDR1 MRHNA and CDR2 SNTAGT. The CDR3 totals 15 residues. V dropped 5 bases and J dropped 7 bases, with 15 bases sitting between them.

This sequence joins TRBV7-2 and TRBJ2-5, with D possibly matching TRBD2 (5 bases). This CDR3 has 14 amino acids. Germline CDR1 is SGHTA and CDR2 is FQGNSA. Deletions cut 5 bases from V and 4 bases from J, with 14 bases between. The DNA for the CDR3 is TGTGCCAGCAGCCCGCGGGTCCAGCTAGAGACCCAGTACTTC. This encodes CASSPRVQLETQYF.

The J gene is TRBJ2-3, the V gene TRBV7-9; perhaps TRBD1 as D (6 bases). The germline V gene encodes CDR1 SEHNR and CDR2 FQNEAQ (reference sequence). This CDR3 is built from 13 residues. Trimming took 8 bases from V and 3 from J, leaving 12 bases between them. The CDR3 here is CASESTGTDTQYF. In DNA, the CDR3 is TGTGCCAGCGAGTCGACAGGTACAGATACGCAGTATTTT. Full variable domain (missing parts from reference TRBV7-9 and TRBJ2-3): DTGVSQNPRHKITKRGQNVTFRCDPISEHNRLYWYRQTLGQGPEFLTYFQNEAQLEKSRLLSDRFSAERPKGSFSTLEIQRTEQGDSAMYLCASESTGTDTQYFGPGTRLTVL.

This chain joins TRBV2 and TRBJ1-6; perhaps TRBD1 as D (6 bases). Trimming removed 6 bases from V and 13 bases from J, with 16 bases in between. There are 13 residues in the CDR3. Looked up from germline, CDR1 is SNHLY and CDR2 is FYNNEI. The DNA of the CDR3 is TGTGCCAGCAGAGCAACCCGGACAGTCCCCCTCCACTTT. Translated: CASRATRTVPLHF. Complete variable domain (other parts from reference TRBV2 and TRBJ1-6): EPEVTQTPSHQVTQMGQEVILRCVPISNHLYFYWYRQILGQKVEFLVSFYNNEISEKSEIFDDQFSVERPDGSNFTLKIRSTKLEDSAMYFCASRATRTVPLHFGNGTRLTVT.

This chain uses TRBV6-5 with TRBJ2-7; 11 nucleotides line up with TRBD2. The CDR3 covers 15 residues. Per germline, CDR1 MNHEY and CDR2 SVGAGI. With 7 bases clipped from V and 3 bases from J, the junction kept 8 bases outside the gene matches. CDR3 DNA sequence: TGTGCCAGCACCTTTTCGACTAGCGGGGACTACGAGCAGTACTTC. This gives the protein CASTFSTSGDYEQYF.

This rearrangement joins TRBV7-6 to TRBJ2-1; 8 bases align to TRBD2. Germline lookup yields CDR1 SGHVS and CDR2 FNYEAQ. This CDR3 contains 18 residues. The trim removed 5 bases at V and 0 bases at J, leaving 12 bases unmatched. As DNA, the CDR3 is TGTGCCAGCAGCCCCTTATTAATAGCGGGACGCTCCTACAATGAGCAGTTCTTC. Residues: CASSPLLIAGRSYNEQFF.

V usage is TRBV29-1 and J usage is TRBJ2-7; 10 bases are a match to TRBD2. This CDR3 spans 13 amino acids. Germline V gene lookup returns CDR1 SQVTM and CDR2 ANQGSEA. Unmatched junction bases numbered 2, after V lost 4 bases and J lost 2 bases. CDR3 sequence: CSVGGLAPYEQYF. In DNA, the CDR3 is TGCAGCGTTGGGGGACTAGCGCCCTACGAGCAGTACTTC.

The chain couples TRBV7-6 to TRBJ2-1; possible D gene TRBD1, 5 bases. Trimming took off 5 bases at V and 2 bases at J, with 13 bases between the two ends. Germline V lookup: CDR1 SGHVS, CDR2 FNYEAQ. CDR3 length equals 15 residues. As DNA, the CDR3 is TGTGCCAGCAGCCCAGGGCGGCCCCCCTACAATGAGCAGTTCTTC. Its translation is CASSPGRPPYNEQFF. Complete variable domain (other parts from reference TRBV7-6 and TRBJ2-1): GAGVSQSPRYKVTKRGQDVALRCDPISGHVSLYWYRQALGQGPEFLTYFNYEAQQDKSGLPNDRFSAERPEGSISTLTIQRTEQRDSAMYRCASSPGRPPYNEQFFGPGTRLTVL.

This sequence joins TRBV28 and TRBJ2-7, with D possibly TRBD2 on 6 matching bases. CDR3 length: 14 amino acids. Germline CDR1 reads MDHEN; CDR2 reads SYDVKM. Deletions cut 6 bases from V and 3 bases from J, with 15 bases between. Here the CDR3 reads CASSPSGGRYEQYF. CDR3 sequence (DNA): TGTGCCAGCAGCCCGTCCGGGGGACGCTACGAGCAGTACTTC.

The genes are TRBV6-5 and TRBJ1-1, with D tentatively TRBD1 (5 bases). Trimming cost V 8 bases and J 1 base, with 14 bases left between them. Germline V lookup: CDR1 MNHEY, CDR2 SVGAGI. The CDR3 sequence is 14 residues long. The CDR3 DNA reads TGTGCCAGCCAGCGGACACGGCCGAACACTGAAGCTTTCTTT. Protein product: CASQRTRPNTEAFF.

The rearrangement links TRBV4-3 to TRBJ1-2; TRBD1 agrees at 7 bases. This CDR3 has 14 residues. Trimming at V came to 3 bases and at J to 2 bases, leaving 3 bases not matched to a gene. From germline, CDR1 is LGHNA and CDR2 YSLEER. CDR3 nucleotide sequence: TGCGCCAGCAGCCACGACAGGGACAACTATGGCTACACCTTC. This codes for CASSHDRDNYGYTF.

The chain links TRBV21-1 to TRBJ1-1. TRBV21-1 is a recognized pseudogene. The CDR3 has 15 amino acids. The CDR3 DNA reads TGTGCCAGCAGCAAAGGTGGCAGCCTGAACACTGAAGCTTTCTTT. Translating gives CASSKGGSLNTEAFF.